This passage covers 21 T cell receptor beta chains from one sample sequenced in a study of shared clonotypes between healthy human individuals. TCRdb keeps only in-frame clones here, not all; method: immunoSEQ multiplex PCR. The data hold some 2,000,000 clones, with roughly 94% observed a single time. Material: naive CD4+ T cells sorted from blood. Subset reported: CD45RA+ positively selected. The receptor set was obtained from a man in his late teens or twenties in good health.

The chain employs TRBV27 and TRBJ2-7; 9 positions agree with TRBD1. V shed 2 bases and J 0 bases; nucleotides not matched to a gene: 2. Germline V gene sequence: CDR1 MNHEY, CDR2 SMNVEV (reference sequence). The length of the CDR3 is 15 residues. The CDR3 sequence: CASSLKGQGSYEQYF. The DNA for the CDR3 is TGTGCCAGCAGTTTAAAGGGACAGGGCTCCTACGAGCAGTACTTC.

This chain uses TRBV6-6 with TRBJ2-3; 11 bases agree with TRBD2. CDR1 is MNHNY, CDR2 SVGAGI, per germline (reference sequence). V lost 2 bases and J lost 2; bases outside the gene matches: 3. The CDR3 has 16 amino acids. CDR3 protein: CASSYGTSGNTDTQYF. The CDR3 DNA sequence: TGTGCCAGCAGTTACGGGACTAGCGGAAACACAGATACGCAGTATTTT.

This rearrangement joins TRBV27 to TRBJ2-7, with D perhaps TRBD2 (6 bases). Trimming stripped 6 bases from V and 1 base from J, with 10 bases between. The CDR3 has 13 residues. Germline V gene lookup returns CDR1 MNHEY and CDR2 SMNVEV (reference sequence). The CDR3 sequence: CASRRGLSYEQYF. The CDR3 coding sequence is TGTGCCAGCAGGCGGGGCCTATCCTACGAGCAGTACTTC.

The chain carries TRBV5-1 and TRBJ1-4; D is perhaps TRBD1 (6 bases). CDR1 and CDR2 (germline): SGHRS, YFSETQ. There are 15 residues in the CDR3. Trimming stripped 2 bases from V and 5 bases from J, with 13 bases between. The CDR3 sequence is CASSFEGGVNEKLFF. DNA for the CDR3: TGCGCCAGCAGCTTTGAGGGGGGCGTGAATGAAAAACTGTTTTTT.

The J gene is TRBJ2-1, the V gene TRBV9; 8 positions agree with TRBD2. The CDR3 extends over 16 amino acids. The germline gives CDR1 SGDLS, CDR2 YYNGEE. V lost 4 bases and J lost 0; bases outside the gene matches: 6. The CDR3 DNA follows: TGTGCCAGCAGCCCAATAAGCGGGAGCTCCTACAATGAGCAGTTCTTC. It is translated as CASSPISGSSYNEQFF.

This rearrangement joins TRBV4-2 to TRBJ2-1; 8 bases fit TRBD1. After removal of 5 bases from V and 8 bases from J, the junction contained 11 bases not matched to a gene. Germline CDR1 is LGHNA and CDR2 is YNFKEQ. The CDR3 has 15 residues. CDR3 in amino acids: CASSAGQDSADEQFF. The DNA of the CDR3 is TGTGCCAGCAGCGCGGGACAGGACAGCGCCGATGAGCAGTTCTTC.

The V call is TRBV11-1, the J call TRBJ2-7, with 9 bases identical to TRBD1. The ends lost 8 bases at V and 6 bases at J; junction bases unmatched: 14. The CDR3 is 15 residues long. Germline values: CDR1 SGHAT, CDR2 FQDESV (reference sequence). For the CDR3, the DNA is TGTGCCAGCGGCCCCCAAATGACAGGGGGGTGCGAGCAGTACTTC. Translated: CASGPQMTGGCEQYF.

The chain couples TRBV29-1 to TRBJ2-7, with D perhaps TRBD1 (5 bases). V lost 6 bases and J 6 bases, leaving 12 bases between the germline ends. The CDR3 totals 11 residues. Germline CDR1 is SQVTM and CDR2 is ANQGSEA. The CDR3 coding sequence is TGCAGCGTACGTCAGGGTAGCGAGCAGTACTTC. The encoded protein is CSVRQGSEQYF.

This rearrangement joins TRBV5-1 to TRBJ1-1; D unclear. CDR1 is SGHRS and CDR2 is YFSETQ in the germline V gene. Trimming left V 4 bases short and J 1 base short, with 14 bases between. The CDR3 is 15 amino acids. CDR3 sequence (DNA): TGCGCCAGCAGCCCGAACACCCTGCCGAACACTGAAGCTTTCTTT. It encodes CASSPNTLPNTEAFF. Variable domain in full (rest from reference TRBV5-1 and TRBJ1-1): KAGVTQTPRYLIKTRGQQVTLSCSPISGHRSVSWYQQTPGQGLQFLFEYFSETQRNKGNFPGRFSGRQFSNSRSEMNVSTLELGDSALYLCASSPNTLPNTEAFFGQGTRLTVV.

The chain has TRBV30 and TRBJ1-2, with 7 bases lining up with TRBD1. Trimming removed 7 bases from V and 8 bases from J; junction bases left unmatched: 10. The germline V gene encodes CDR1 GTSNPN and CDR2 SVGIG (reference sequence). The CDR3 covers 12 residues. This CDR3 reads CALTGLGWGYTF. The CDR3 DNA reads as TGTGCCTTGACAGGGTTAGGATGGGGCTACACCTTC.

Written as DNA, the CDR3 is TGTGCCAGCAGCCGGGGGACAGGGACCTACAATGAGCAGTTCTTC. As protein: CASSRGTGTYNEQFF. The rearrangement links TRBV5-4 to TRBJ2-1, with 9 bases that match TRBD1. There are 15 residues in the CDR3. Germline lookup yields CDR1 SGHNT and CDR2 YYREEE (reference sequence). V dropped 4 bases and J dropped 2; count of bases not matched to a gene: 4.

The chain carries TRBV6-1 and TRBJ2-2; TRBD1 might be the D (5 bases). Trimming removed 2 bases from V and 2 bases from J, with 12 bases in between. Germline values: CDR1 MNHNS, CDR2 SASEGT. The CDR3 extends over 16 amino acids. The chain's CDR3 is CASSEQGHTNTGELFF. The CDR3 nucleotides read TGTGCCAGCAGTGAACAGGGCCATACCAACACCGGGGAGCTGTTTTTT.

The rearrangement links TRBV6-1 to TRBJ2-1; 7 bases align to TRBD1. V was pared by 4 bases and J by 5 bases, with 11 bases of the junction left unmatched. From germline, CDR1 is MNHNS and CDR2 SASEGT. The CDR3 is 16 amino acids. The CDR3 DNA follows: TGTGCCAGCAGTGCGCGACAGGGAGCAAGGGACAATGAGCAGTTCTTC. It translates to CASSARQGARDNEQFF.

The rearrangement joins TRBV10-2 to TRBJ1-2; a weak D match, TRBD1 (5 bases). The CDR3 has 12 residues. From germline, CDR1 is WSHSY and CDR2 SAAADI. V was pared by 5 bases and J by 8 bases, with 12 bases between. CDR3 sequence (DNA): TGCGCCAGCAGTCGACAGCGCCAGGGCTACACCTTC. This encodes CASSRQRQGYTF.

This chain links TRBV5-6 with TRBJ1-1; TRBD1 matches at 9 bases. The germline gives CDR1 SGHDT, CDR2 YYEEEE. The CDR3 consists of 17 residues. V was pared by 1 base and J by 0 bases, with 7 bases of the junction left unmatched. In nucleotides, the CDR3 is TGTGCCAGCAGCTTGAGACAGGGGGTGAACATGAACACTGAAGCTTTCTTT. Protein product: CASSLRQGVNMNTEAFF.

The chain links TRBV6-5 to TRBJ1-2, with D hard to call. The V and J ends lost 0 bases and 5 bases respectively, with 10 bases between them. The germline V gene encodes CDR1 MNHEY and CDR2 SVGAGI. The CDR3 is 14 residues long. CDR3 nucleotides: TGTGCCAGCAGTTACTCGGACGGACCTTATGGCTACACCTTC. Its translation: CASSYSDGPYGYTF.

The V call is TRBV9, the J call TRBJ2-7; the match to TRBD2 covers 12 bases. The CDR3 sequence is 16 residues long. Germline V CDR1 and CDR2: SGDLS, YYNGEE. J was trimmed by 0 bases and V by 2 bases; bases with no gene match: 3. The CDR3 sequence: CASSVTSGGSSYEQYF. CDR3 DNA sequence: TGTGCCAGCAGCGTTACTAGCGGGGGGAGCTCCTACGAGCAGTACTTC. Full variable domain (missing parts from reference TRBV9 and TRBJ2-7): DSGVTQTPKHLITATGQRVTLRCSPRSGDLSVYWYQQSLDQGLQFLIQYYNGEERAKGNILERFSAQQFPDLHSELNLSSLELGDSALYFCASSVTSGGSSYEQYFGPGTRLTVT.

This clone was recorded only once. This chain uses TRBV27 with TRBJ1-6; 7 nucleotides line up with TRBD1. V dropped 3 bases and J dropped 8; count of bases not matched to a gene: 7. The CDR3 totals 15 residues. The germline gives CDR1 MNHEY, CDR2 SMNVEV (reference sequence). Written as DNA, the CDR3 is TGTGCCAGCAGTTTTAGCGACAGGGTAGATTCACCCCTCCACTTT. The encoded protein is CASSFSDRVDSPLHF.

The genes are TRBV6-5 and TRBJ1-1; D is possibly TRBD1 (5 bases). V dropped 0 bases and J dropped 2 bases, with 10 bases sitting between them. This CDR3 comprises 15 residues. Germline V lookup: CDR1 MNHEY, CDR2 SVGAGI. The CDR3 protein is CASSYSRDGNTEAFF. The CDR3 bases are TGTGCCAGCAGTTACTCCCGGGACGGCAACACTGAAGCTTTCTTT.

The count of this clone is one. The J gene is TRBJ1-2, the V gene TRBV5-1; 7 nucleotides line up with TRBD1. After removal of 0 bases from V and 4 bases from J, the junction contained 6 bases not matched to a gene. Per germline, CDR1 SGHRS and CDR2 YFSETQ. The CDR3 has 15 amino acids. CDR3 in DNA: TGCGCCAGCAGCTTGGGCTCCAGGGGGACCTATGGCTACACCTTC. Protein: CASSLGSRGTYGYTF.

Only a few counts were recorded for this clone. The J gene is TRBJ2-7, the V gene TRBV11-2; 10 positions agree with TRBD1. This CDR3 has 15 amino acids. Germline values: CDR1 SGHAT, CDR2 FQNNGV. V gave up 5 bases and J gave up 7 bases; unmatched junction bases: 11. CDR3 bases: TGTGCCAGCAGCCCGCCCGGGACAGGGGTGAGAGAGCAGTACTTC. Translating gives CASSPPGTGVREQYF.